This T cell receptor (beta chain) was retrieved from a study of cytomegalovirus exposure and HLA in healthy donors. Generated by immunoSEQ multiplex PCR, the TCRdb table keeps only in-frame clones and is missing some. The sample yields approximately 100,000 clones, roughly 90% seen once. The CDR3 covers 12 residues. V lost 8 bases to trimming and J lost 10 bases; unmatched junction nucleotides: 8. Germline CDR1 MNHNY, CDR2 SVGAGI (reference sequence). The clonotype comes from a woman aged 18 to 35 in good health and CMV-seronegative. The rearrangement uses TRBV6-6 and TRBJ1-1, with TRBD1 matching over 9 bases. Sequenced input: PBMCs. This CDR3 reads CASGTGPGGAFF. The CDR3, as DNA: TGTGCCAGCGGGACAGGGCCCGGCGGAGCTTTCTTT.